This T cell receptor (beta chain) was found in a study of cytomegalovirus exposure and HLA in healthy donors. In germline, CDR1 is LNHDA, CDR2 SQIVND (reference sequence). With 9 bases removed from V and 4 bases from J, the gap between germline ends came to 16 bases. CDR3 length: 14 residues. The assay was immunoSEQ multiplex PCR, and TCRdb's table has in-frame clones only and misses some. The sample includes 140,000 to 150,000 clones, approximately 94% of them seen just once. The V call is TRBV19, the J call TRBJ1-3, with a weak D call TRBD1 (5 bases). The sample was PBMCs. The clonotype comes from a man between 18 and 29 years old in good health and CMV-seropositive. The CDR3 sequence is CASHTGGVGNTIYF. Here the CDR3 DNA reads TGTGCCAGCCATACAGGTGGAGTCGGAAACACCATATATTTT.